Shown below are 7 T cell receptor beta chains from a single sample sequenced in a study of PD-L1 blockade in urothelial cancer. Repertoires were generated with immunoSEQ multiplex PCR, while TCRdb's copy carries only in-frame clones and drops some. The sample holds 46,000 or so clones, roughly 85% seen once. The specimen comprised PBMCs, sampled around atezolizumab (anti-PD-L1) treatment. These receptors came from a man aged 60-69 years with urothelial cancer.

The rearrangement uses TRBV11-2 and TRBJ2-7; D is perhaps TRBD1 (5 bases). The CDR3 consists of 13 residues. V was pared by 3 bases and J by 3 bases, with 9 bases between. CDR1 and CDR2 from the germline V gene are SGHAT and FQNNGV. CDR3 sequence: CASSFGHNYEQYF. DNA of the CDR3: TGTGCCAGCAGCTTCGGACACAACTACGAGCAGTACTTC.

This chain uses TRBV6-1 with TRBJ1-5; D possibly corresponds to TRBD1 (6 bases). Per germline, CDR1 MNHNS and CDR2 SASEGT. CDR3 size: 16 residues. With 7 bases removed from V and 0 bases from J, the gap between germline ends came to 16 bases. CDR3 region: CASNEGGIVSNQPQHF. CDR3 coding DNA: TGTGCCAGCAATGAGGGGGGGATTGTTAGCAATCAGCCCCAGCATTTT.

This sequence joins TRBV7-9 and TRBJ2-1; D not resolved. This CDR3 contains 15 residues. Germline-derived CDR1 and CDR2 are SEHNR and FQNEAQ (reference sequence). The V end lost 1 base, the J end lost 1 base, and 8 bases lay between the germline ends. As DNA, the CDR3 is TGTGCCAGCAGCTTAGAATCAGTATCCTACAATGAGCAGTTCTTC. Protein: CASSLESVSYNEQFF.

This clone was picked up a small number of times. This chain uses TRBV13 with TRBJ1-3, with 9 bases aligning to TRBD1. The CDR3 runs 18 residues. The V segment lost 3 bases and the J segment 3 bases; nucleotides outside the gene matches: 12. Germline-derived CDR1 and CDR2 are PRHDT and FYEKMQ (reference sequence). CDR3 nucleotide sequence: TGTGCCAGCAGCTTGATCGGACAGGGGACGTTCTTTGGAAACACCATATATTTT. Protein product: CASSLIGQGTFFGNTIYF.

The chain has TRBV19 and TRBJ1-5; weak D call: TRBD1 (5 bases). The length of the CDR3 is 15 residues. Looked up from germline, CDR1 is LNHDA and CDR2 is SQIVND (reference sequence). V was clipped by 3 bases and J by 2 bases, with 11 bases between them. The CDR3 nucleotides read TGTGCCAGTAGTATGCCAGGGCTTCGCAATCAGCCCCAGCATTTT. Translation: CASSMPGLRNQPQHF.

The chain employs TRBV19 and TRBJ2-1; the D gene is possibly TRBD2 (6 bases). V lost 3 bases and J lost 0, with 27 bases in between. Germline V gives CDR1 LNHDA, CDR2 SQIVND (reference sequence). This CDR3 is 21 amino acids long. Here the CDR3 reads CASSIRLVPPSTTSSYNEQFF. For the CDR3, the DNA is TGTGCCAGTAGTATCAGACTAGTCCCCCCGTCAACCACGAGCTCCTACAATGAGCAGTTCTTC.

A single count supports this clone. This chain uses TRBV9 with TRBJ2-3, with D perhaps TRBD2 (5 bases). The V gene lost 4 bases and the J gene lost 2 bases, with 14 bases spanning the gap. Germline V gene lookup returns CDR1 SGDLS and CDR2 YYNGEE. The CDR3 loop spans 15 amino acids. The CDR3 region is CASSLTGEITDTQYF. CDR3 in DNA: TGTGCCAGCAGCCTCACCGGGGAAATCACAGATACGCAGTATTTT.